The rows below give T cell receptor beta chains drawn from one sample of a study of blood T cell repertoires in COVID-19. Profiled with immunoSEQ multiplex PCR; TCRdb holds only in-frame clones, not every one. The sample has 250,000 to 300,000 clones; around 90% are singletons. The specimen was PBMCs or T cells enriched from blood (not recorded which). The receptors come from a human donor in a cohort exposed to, infected with or recovered from COVID-19 (not recorded which). The donor label of this sample is uncertain. Both conserved end residues are trimmed from each CDR3. Fields, in order: J gene, V gene, CDR3 protein.

TRBJ1-1	TRBV2	ASSDGGMNTEAF
TRBJ1-1	TRBV12-3/TRBV12-4	ASRARDSEAF
TRBJ1-1	TRBV7-9	ASSLGQGAF
TRBJ2-3	TRBV5-4	ASSFGLAGASRDTQY
TRBJ1-3	TRBV7-3	ASSLGGNGGNTIY
TRBJ1-5	TRBV27	ASSLSGLSNQPQH
TRBJ1-2	TRBV12-3/TRBV12-4	ASSFDRVYGYT
TRBJ1-5	TRBV19	ASSILTVNQPQH
TRBJ2-3	TRBV19	ASSIDLPGDTNADTQY
TRBJ1-6	TRBV9	ASSGGDSSNSPLH
TRBJ1-5	TRBV3-1/TRBV3-2	ASSQDSQPRRPQH
TRBJ2-4	TRBV2	ASSEAAKNIQY
TRBJ1-2	TRBV6-5	ASSPTREGGYT
TRBJ2-5	TRBV5-6	ASSAIGGRETQY
TRBJ1-5	TRBV10-3	AAHRGLDQPQH
TRBJ1-5	TRBV25-1	ASSESGIQPQH
TRBJ2-7	TRBV14	ASSQAGTSYEQY
TRBJ2-2	TRBV4-3	ASSHYVGELF
TRBJ1-2	TRBV10-2	ASSESDSNYGYT
TRBJ2-7	TRBV9	ASSVAGEGDEQY
TRBJ1-5	TRBV27	ASSLEGTGYGQPQH
TRBJ1-6	TRBV11-3	ASSLGSNSPLH
TRBJ1-5	TRBV2	ASSGTGGGQPQH
TRBJ1-6	TRBV19	ASSGGAGSPLH
TRBJ1-4	TRBV28	ASNPGGRNGEKLF
TRBJ1-1	TRBV30	AWSTGRDTEAF
TRBJ2-1	TRBV6-5	ASSYQGLGNEQF
TRBJ1-6	TRBV7-9	ASRTTSTGGRKNSPLH